The sequence of this TCR beta chain was determined in a study of blood T cell repertoires in COVID-19. Overall study: There were acute and convalescent COVID-19 samples, and they came from the United States, Italy and Spain. The cDNA or gDNA used as material had been derived from T cells, B-cell-depleted T cells, or PBMCs.

In the original workflow: Counts of nucleated cells, estimated from reference gene primer amplification, were obtained. Profiling relied on immunoSEQ multiplex PCR, and the TCRdb table lists in-frame clones only, not all of them. Clone size and V and J calls were adopted from that table, with D and trimming inferred from the DNA. The sample records about 110,000 clones, around 68% being singletons. The germline V gene encodes CDR1 SNHLY and CDR2 FYNNEI. The CDR3 contains 16 residues. V was cut by 6 bases and J by 2 bases, with 19 bases left in between. The chain employs TRBV2 and TRBJ2-5; TRBD2 might be the D (7 bases). The origin of this receptor is a woman aged 55-75 years with acute or convalescent COVID-19. Sequencing was carried out using peripheral blood. DNA of the CDR3: TGTGCCAGCAGGGGGGGGCTAGCGGAGGGTCAAGAGACCCAGTACTTC. Encoded protein: CASRGGLAEGQETQYF.